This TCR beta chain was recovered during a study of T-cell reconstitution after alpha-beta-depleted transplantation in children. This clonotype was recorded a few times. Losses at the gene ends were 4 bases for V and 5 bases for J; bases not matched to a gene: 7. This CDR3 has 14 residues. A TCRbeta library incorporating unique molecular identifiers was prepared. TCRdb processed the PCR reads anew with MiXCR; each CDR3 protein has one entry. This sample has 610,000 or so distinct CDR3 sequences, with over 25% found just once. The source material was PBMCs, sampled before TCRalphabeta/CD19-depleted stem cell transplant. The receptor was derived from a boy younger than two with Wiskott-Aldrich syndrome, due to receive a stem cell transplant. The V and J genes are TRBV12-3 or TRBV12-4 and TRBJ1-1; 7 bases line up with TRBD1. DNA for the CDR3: TGTGCCAGCAGTTCCAGGCAGGGGGGGACTGAAGCTTTCTTT. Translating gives CASSSRQGGTEAFF.